The TCR beta chain described here comes from a study of blood T cell repertoires in COVID-19. Using immunoSEQ multiplex PCR, the repertoire was profiled, and TCRdb retains in-frame clones only, with some absent. The sample gives just over 300,000 clones, 85% to 90% of which show up once; 3.5% to 5% is in the top ten. Everyone who took part was roughly 18 to 89 years old, and they came from about 23 US areas. The study assigned cohorts using participant-reported clinical history. CDR3 length equals 16 residues. CDR1 and CDR2 from the germline V gene are SEHNR and FQNEAQ (reference sequence). V shed 1 base and J shed 4 bases, with 13 bases lying between them.

The source of this sequence is a man aged 25-45 years who had recovered from COVID-19. Source material: PBMCs or T cells enriched from blood (not recorded which). V gene TRBV7-9 combines with J gene TRBJ1-4; tentatively, D is TRBD1 (6 bases). The CDR3 region has the DNA TGTGCCAGCAGCTTAGATAGGGGGAGCTATAATGAAAAACTGTTTTTT. Residues: CASSLDRGSYNEKLFF.